This T cell receptor beta chain was captured by sequencing in a study of T cells in tuberculosis. Sequencing was performed with immunoSEQ multiplex PCR; in TCRdb, only in-frame clones are kept and a portion is missing. The data show 70,000 to 95,000 clones, with approximately 90% seen just once and 1.9% held by the top ten. Study results and limitations: The stringent gate may have excluded weak CD1B-GMM tetramer binders.

CDR3 length: 13 amino acids. V lost 0 bases and J 6 bases, leaving 9 bases between the germline ends. Germline V gene lookup returns CDR1 SGHKS and CDR2 YYEKEE (reference sequence). After thawing and overnight rest, PBMC were stained with GMM-loaded CD1B tetramer, viability dye and anti-CD3 for sorting. The CD1B tetramers carried C32 glucose monomycolate purified from Rhodococcus equi. The chain employs TRBV5-5 and TRBJ1-2; possible D gene TRBD1, 5 bases. Material for sequencing was CD1b-GMM tetramer-negative cells sorted from PBMCs. The clonotype originates from an adult woman with latent tuberculosis. The CDR3 DNA reads as TGTGCCAGCAGCTTGGGACCGGGGGATGGCTACACCTTC. It specifies CASSLGPGDGYTF.